Presented here are 3 T cell receptor beta chains from one specimen sequenced in a study of blood T cells in healthy people across ages. Primers used in a second PCR of about 6 to 11 cycles were a sample-barcoded 5' primer and a J-beta primer mix. Using its own MiXCR run on the 5' RACE reads, TCRdb lists one record per CDR3 protein. The sample yields roughly 1.7 million distinct CDR3 sequences, roughly 32% seen once. Sequencing used blood. The source of these receptors is a woman aged 30 to 39 in good health.

This clonotype was recorded a few times. J is TRBJ1-1 and V is TRBV29-1; D is undetermined. Germline-derived CDR1 and CDR2 are SQVTM and ANQGSEA. This CDR3 is built from 15 residues. The V end lost 6 bases, the J end lost 2 bases, and 19 bases lay between the germline ends. As DNA, the CDR3 is TGCAGCGTGGCCGGGGAGGTGAGCGATAACACTGAAGCTTTCTTT. Amino acids: CSVAGEVSDNTEAFF.

For this clonotype: This may stem from a read error, because a much larger clone lies one nucleotide away. This chain uses TRBV6-6 with TRBJ2-7; D is perhaps TRBD1 or TRBD2 (6 bases each). V lost 2 bases and J lost 6, with 14 bases in between. Per germline, CDR1 MNHNY and CDR2 SVGAGI (reference sequence). CDR3 size: 14 residues. CDR3 sequence reads: CASSYDGGFSEQYF. DNA of the CDR3: TGTGCCAGCAGTTACGACGGGGGCTTCAGCGAGCAGTACTTC.

This clonotype was picked up a small number of times. The J gene is TRBJ2-7, the V gene TRBV6-2 or TRBV6-3; 11 nucleotides align to TRBD2. There are 16 residues in the CDR3. Trimming removed 4 bases from V and 5 bases from J; junction bases left unmatched: 10. Germline V gene sequence: CDR1 MNHEY, CDR2 SVGEGT. In DNA form, the CDR3 reads TGTGCCAGCAGTTCCAGCACTAGCGGGAGTCCCCACGAGCAGTACTTC. It specifies CASSSSTSGSPHEQYF.